The rows below give T cell receptor beta chains drawn from one sample of a study of identical twins. TCRdb analysed the 5' RACE reads with MiXCR anew, one entry per CDR3 protein. The sample lists some 560,000 distinct CDR3 sequences, nearly 10% occurring once. Another study also made use of these data, one on yellow fever vaccine responses in identical twins.

The sample comprised PBMCs. These receptors were collected from a woman under 30 in good health. Both conserved end residues are part of each CDR3. Fields, in order: V gene, D gene, J gene, CDR3 length, CDR3 protein. D genes are given only for firm matches.

TRBV20-1	.	TRBJ1-5	13	CSAGPYSNQPQHF
TRBV5-5	.	TRBJ2-7	14	CASSLEGLIGEQYF
TRBV6-1	TRBD1	TRBJ1-1	14	CASSRQGMYTEAFF
TRBV5-5	TRBD1	TRBJ2-6	17	CASSVPTGVAGANVLTF
TRBV6-2/TRBV6-3	.	TRBJ2-4	13	CASRETSKNIQYF
TRBV5-1	TRBD1	TRBJ2-7	14	CASSLDGQGGEQYF
TRBV4-3	TRBD2	TRBJ2-1	16	CASRVASGGIEDEQFF
TRBV7-3	.	TRBJ2-1	14	CASSPRRNYNEQFF
TRBV28	.	TRBJ2-7	16	CASSLLFRDQGYEQYF
TRBV7-9	.	TRBJ2-7	12	CASSLTRYEQYF
TRBV9	.	TRBJ1-1	14	CASSGRGAETEAFF
TRBV20-1	.	TRBJ2-3	16	CSARDQSSTSTDTQYF
TRBV7-8	.	TRBJ2-7	14	CASSFGRTPYEQYF
TRBV4-3	TRBD2	TRBJ2-7	15	CASSQRTSGPYEQYF
TRBV20-1	TRBD2	TRBJ2-5	15	CSAKLAGVEVETQYF
TRBV29-1	TRBD1	TRBJ1-2	13	CSVEIGTGVGYTF
TRBV12-3/TRBV12-4	.	TRBJ2-3	10	CASQADTQYF
TRBV20-1	.	TRBJ2-5	15	CSARDGGSPQETQYF
TRBV20-1	TRBD1	TRBJ1-1	15	CSASEPTGGRSEAFF
TRBV25-1	TRBD1	TRBJ2-7	10	CATLTGGEYF
TRBV7-9	TRBD2	TRBJ2-3	15	CASSLGTSATDTQYF
TRBV2	TRBD1	TRBJ2-2	17	CASSPGQGVFNTGELFF
TRBV7-9	.	TRBJ2-5	13	CASSSAGQETQYF
TRBV6-2/TRBV6-3	TRBD2	TRBJ2-1	14	CASSLISREGEQFF
TRBV18	.	TRBJ2-1	15	CASSPLPSSYNEQFF